This is a list of T cell receptor beta chains from one sample in a study of cytomegalovirus exposure and HLA in healthy donors. Libraries were prepared by immunoSEQ multiplex PCR; TCRdb keeps only in-frame clonotypes and omits some of them. In the table there are under 200,000 clones, around 77% of which are singletons. The source material was PBMCs. These receptors were obtained from a woman in her thirties in good health and CMV-seropositive. Each CDR3 is given with its conserved first and last residue. Each record gives: J gene, V gene, clone size, D gene, CDR3 protein, CDR3 DNA. D genes are given only for firm matches. Clone size is given for some rows only: seen once, a few or many times, or a class if the clone is expanded.

TRBJ2-7 | TRBV28 | . | . | CASIRPGTYEQYF | TGTGCCAGCATACGGCCAGGGACCTACGAGCAGTACTTC
TRBJ1-5 | TRBV7-2 | . | . | CASSLSGESSQPQHF | TGTGCCAGCAGCTTATCAGGGGAATCAAGTCAGCCCCAGCATTTT
TRBJ2-1 | TRBV4-3 | . | TRBD2 | CASSHLTSGRYNEQFF | TGCGCCAGCAGCCACCTGACTAGCGGGCGTTACAATGAGCAGTTCTTC
TRBJ1-4 | TRBV9 | . | . | CASSPSLAGVEKLFF | TGTGCCAGCAGCCCCTCGCTGGCAGGGGTTGAAAAACTGTTTTTT
TRBJ2-7 | TRBV5-4 | . | TRBD1 | CASSFGQGWDEQYF | TGTGCCAGCAGCTTCGGACAGGGCTGGGACGAGCAGTACTTC
TRBJ2-5 | TRBV2 | . | . | CASSNSGQETQYF | TGTGCCAGCAGCAACAGTGGCCAAGAGACCCAGTACTTC
TRBJ1-6 | TRBV19 | . | TRBD1 | CASSPSGTGRDSPLHF | TGTGCCAGTAGTCCTTCCGGGACAGGGCGTGATTCACCCCTCCACTTT
TRBJ1-2 | TRBV7-2 | once | . | CASSPQGSNYGYTF | TGTGCCAGCAGCCCTCAGGGGTCTAACTATGGCTACACCTTC
TRBJ1-4 | TRBV9 | . | . | CASTKEMGSIHEKLFF | TGTGCCAGCACCAAAGAGATGGGCAGCATCCATGAAAAACTGTTTTTT
TRBJ2-5 | TRBV7-2 | few | TRBD2 | CASSLAKWTSEQETQYF | TGTGCCAGCAGCTTAGCGAAGTGGACTAGCGAGCAAGAGACCCAGTACTTC
TRBJ2-7 | TRBV7-2 | . | . | CASSPLFEQYF | TGTGCCAGCAGCCCCCTCTTTGAGCAGTACTTC
TRBJ2-1 | TRBV27 | . | . | CASWASQGTHNEQFF | TGTGCCAGCTGGGCATCACAGGGTACCCACAATGAGCAGTTCTTC
TRBJ2-2 | TRBV11-3 | once | . | CASSLGGAYTGELFF | TGTGCCAGCAGCTTAGGAGGAGCCTACACCGGGGAGCTGTTTTTT
TRBJ1-1 | TRBV6-5 | . | TRBD1 | CASSEGQRRAFF | TGTGCCAGCAGTGAGGGACAGAGAAGAGCTTTCTTT
TRBJ1-2 | TRBV6-5 | once | TRBD1 | CASSWDRQLNYGYTF | TGTGCCAGCAGTTGGGACAGGCAACTTAACTATGGCTACACCTTC
TRBJ2-1 | TRBV4-3 | . | . | CASSHEGWNEQFF | TGCGCCAGCAGCCACGAGGGTTGGAATGAGCAGTTCTTC